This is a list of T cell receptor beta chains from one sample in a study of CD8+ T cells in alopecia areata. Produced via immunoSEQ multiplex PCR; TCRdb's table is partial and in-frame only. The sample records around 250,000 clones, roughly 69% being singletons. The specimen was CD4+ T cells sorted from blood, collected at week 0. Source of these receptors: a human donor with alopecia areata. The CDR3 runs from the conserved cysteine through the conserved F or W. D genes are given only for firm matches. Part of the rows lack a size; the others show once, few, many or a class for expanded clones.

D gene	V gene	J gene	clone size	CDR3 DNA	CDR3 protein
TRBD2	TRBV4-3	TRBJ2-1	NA	TGCGCCAGCAGCCAGACTAGCCAATTTTACAATGAGCAGTTCTTC	CASSQTSQFYNEQFF
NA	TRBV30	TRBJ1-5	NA	TGTGCCTGGAAACCGGCGGGACCGAATAATCAGCCCCAGCATTTT	CAWKPAGPNNQPQHF
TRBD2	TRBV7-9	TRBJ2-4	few	TGTGCCAGCAGCTTAGCTAGCGGGGACATTCAGTACTTC	CASSLASGDIQYF
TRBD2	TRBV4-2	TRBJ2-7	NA	TGTGCCAGCAGCCAAGCCCGCGGGGGGGCTCGGGAGCAGTACTTC	CASSQARGGAREQYF
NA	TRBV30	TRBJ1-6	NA	TGTGCCTGGAGTGAGGGACACTATAATTCACCCCTCCACTTT	CAWSEGHYNSPLHF
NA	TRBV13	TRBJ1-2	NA	TGTGCCAGCAGCCTAAGGGAGGATGGCTACACCTTC	CASSLREDGYTF
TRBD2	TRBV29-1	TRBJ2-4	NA	TGCAGCGCCCGGGGAGGGGTCAACGACCTAGCCAAAAACATTCAGTACTTC	CSARGGVNDLAKNIQYF
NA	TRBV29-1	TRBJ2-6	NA	TGCAGCGTTGGCAGGTTGTTAAGCTCTGGGGCCAACGTCCTGACTTTC	CSVGRLLSSGANVLTF
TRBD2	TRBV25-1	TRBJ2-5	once	TGTGCCAGCAGTGATGTGGCGGGGGGCAGGGAGACCCAGTACTTC	CASSDVAGGRETQYF
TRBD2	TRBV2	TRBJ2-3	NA	TGTGCCAGCAATCCAGCGGGGGGGCCAGATACGCAGTATTTT	CASNPAGGPDTQYF
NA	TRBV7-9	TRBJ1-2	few	TGTGCCAGCAGCCGGGCGGGGGCCCAGTATGGCTACACCTTC	CASSRAGAQYGYTF
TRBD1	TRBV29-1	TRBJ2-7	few	TGCAGCGTCGCTCCCGGGACAGGGTTCCACGAGCAGTACTTC	CSVAPGTGFHEQYF
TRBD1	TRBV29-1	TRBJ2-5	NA	TGCAGCGTTGTGGGGTTGACAGGGGGCTTGGAGACCCAGTACTTC	CSVVGLTGGLETQYF
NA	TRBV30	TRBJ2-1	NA	TGTGCCTGGAGTGTAATGTTGGAGCAGTTCTTC	CAWSVMLEQFF
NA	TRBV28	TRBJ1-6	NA	TGTGCCAGCAGATCGACGTATTCACCCCTCCACTTT	CASRSTYSPLHF